The 9 T cell receptor beta chains given below trace back to one sample, sequenced in a study of T cell responses to AZD1222 COVID-19 vaccine. Clones were sequenced by immunoSEQ multiplex PCR, and TCRdb holds only the in-frame ones, with some missing. The data contain roughly 65,000 clones, more than 70% of them seen just once; the ten biggest clones take up 9% to 14%. The material sequenced was peripheral blood, taken on day 0 of AZD1222 vaccination. The source is an adult in good health.

The chain couples TRBV7-2 to TRBJ2-7; 9 nucleotides agree with TRBD2. The ends lost 3 bases at V and 5 bases at J; junction bases unmatched: 8. Germline CDR1 reads SGHTA; CDR2 reads FQGNSA. This CDR3 has 15 residues. The CDR3 sequence is CASSLTPGLADEQYF. In DNA form, the CDR3 reads TGTGCCAGCAGCTTGACCCCGGGACTAGCCGACGAGCAGTACTTC.

The V call is TRBV5-4, the J call TRBJ1-2, with D uncertain. CDR1 is SGHNT, CDR2 YYREEE, per germline (reference sequence). Trimming pared 0 bases from V and 7 bases from J, leaving 10 bases between. CDR3 length: 13 amino acids. DNA of the CDR3: TGTGCCAGCAGCTTGGTTGGGGAGGTTGGCTACACCTTC. Translated: CASSLVGEVGYTF.

V gene TRBV21-1 combines with J gene TRBJ1-1. TRBV21-1 is termed a pseudogene. The CDR3 covers 15 residues. CDR3 region: CASSKAGRQNTEAFF. The CDR3 nucleotides are TGTGCCAGCAGCAAAGCTGGACGGCAGAACACTGAAGCTTTCTTT.

This chain joins TRBV18 and TRBJ2-5; D unresolved. Germline values: CDR1 KGHSH, CDR2 LQKENI. Trimming shortened V by 2 bases and J by 2 bases, and 18 bases separated the two germline ends. This CDR3 comprises 17 residues. The CDR3 nucleotides are TGTGCCAGCTCACCATCTATCTCTATGACGAATCAAGAGACCCAGTACTTC. This codes for CASSPSISMTNQETQYF.

This chain joins TRBV7-9 and TRBJ1-2; D ambiguous. The CDR3 extends over 12 amino acids. Trimming took 5 bases from V and 8 from J, leaving 12 bases between them. Germline V gives CDR1 SEHNR, CDR2 FQNEAQ (reference sequence). The chain's CDR3 is CASSPLSGGYTF. For the CDR3, the DNA is TGTGCCAGCAGCCCACTATCGGGGGGCTACACCTTC.

The gene calls are TRBV14 and TRBJ1-2, with a possible D match to TRBD1 (6 bases). With 4 bases removed from V and 0 bases from J, the gap between germline ends came to 18 bases. CDR1 and CDR2 (germline): SGHDN, FVKESK. CDR3 length: 17 amino acids. CDR3 DNA: TGTGCCAGCAGCCCCTCCGTTGGACAGATGACTAACTATGGCTACACCTTC. Translating it yields CASSPSVGQMTNYGYTF.

This clone came up a few times. The chain carries TRBV5-6 and TRBJ2-7; D possibly corresponds to TRBD1 (5 bases). CDR1 and CDR2 (germline): SGHDT, YYEEEE. The CDR3 consists of 13 residues. Trimming took off 2 bases at V and 1 base at J, with 7 bases between the two ends. CDR3 DNA sequence: TGTGCCAGCAGCTTCTCAGGGTCCTACGAGCAGTACTTC. It specifies CASSFSGSYEQYF. The full variable domain, completed using reference TRBV5-6 and TRBJ2-7, is DAGVTQSPTHLIKTRGQQVTLRCSPKSGHDTVSWYQQALGQGPQFIFQYYEEEERQRGNFPDRFSGHQFPNYSSELNVNALLLGDSALYLCASSFSGSYEQYFGPGTRLTVT.

The chain employs TRBV5-4 and TRBJ1-2, with D unclear. CDR3 length: 16 amino acids. Germline V gene data show CDR1 as SGHNT and CDR2 as YYREEE (reference sequence). V lost 1 base and J 2 bases, leaving 15 bases between the germline ends. The CDR3 reads CASSLYSRVENYGYTF. In DNA, the CDR3 is TGTGCCAGCAGCTTGTATTCTCGAGTGGAGAACTATGGCTACACCTTC.

This clone was counted a few times. The junction and the germline gene differ at one end; a read error may be behind it. The CDR3 DNA follows: TGTGCCAGCTGCTTAGCGTCGGGGCCCCGACCTTACGAGCAGTACTTC. Translating gives CASCLASGPRPYEQYF. The chain carries TRBV7-9 and TRBJ2-7; D possibly uses TRBD1 or TRBD2 (5 bases each). In germline, CDR1 is SEHNR, CDR2 FQNEAQ (reference sequence). There are 16 residues in the CDR3.